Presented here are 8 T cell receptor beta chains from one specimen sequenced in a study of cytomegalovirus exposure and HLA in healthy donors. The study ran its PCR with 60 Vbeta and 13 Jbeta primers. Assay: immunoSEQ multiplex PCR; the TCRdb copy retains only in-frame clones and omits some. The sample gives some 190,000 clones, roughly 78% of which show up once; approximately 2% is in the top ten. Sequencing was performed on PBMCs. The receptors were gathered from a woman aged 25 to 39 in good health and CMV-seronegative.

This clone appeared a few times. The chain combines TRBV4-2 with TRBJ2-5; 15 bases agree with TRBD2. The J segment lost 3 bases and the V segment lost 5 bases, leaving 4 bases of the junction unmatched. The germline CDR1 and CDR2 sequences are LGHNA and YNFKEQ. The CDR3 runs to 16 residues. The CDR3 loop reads CASSTRTSGGEETQYF. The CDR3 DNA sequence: TGTGCCAGCAGCACCCGGACTAGCGGGGGGGAAGAGACCCAGTACTTC.

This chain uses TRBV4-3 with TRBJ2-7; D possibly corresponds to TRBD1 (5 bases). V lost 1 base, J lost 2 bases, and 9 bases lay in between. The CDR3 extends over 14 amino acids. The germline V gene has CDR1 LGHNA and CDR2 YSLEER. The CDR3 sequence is CASSQGGGPYEQYF. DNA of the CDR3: TGCGCCAGCAGCCAAGGGGGCGGACCCTACGAGCAGTACTTC.

CDR3 nucleotide sequence: TGTGCCAGCAGCCCGCGCAGGGGGAGCACAGATACGCAGTATTTT. The encoded protein is CASSPRRGSTDTQYF. The chain links TRBV7-9 to TRBJ2-3; 7 bases align to TRBD1. Germline V CDR1 and CDR2: SEHNR, FQNEAQ (reference sequence). This CDR3 contains 15 residues. V dropped 5 bases and J dropped 0; count of bases not matched to a gene: 5.

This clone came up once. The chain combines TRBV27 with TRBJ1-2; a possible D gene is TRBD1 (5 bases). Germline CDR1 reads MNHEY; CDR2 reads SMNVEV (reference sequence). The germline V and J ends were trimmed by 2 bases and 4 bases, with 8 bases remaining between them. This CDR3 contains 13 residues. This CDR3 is CASSLGGVYGYTF. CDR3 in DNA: TGTGCCAGCAGTTTAGGAGGGGTCTATGGCTACACCTTC.

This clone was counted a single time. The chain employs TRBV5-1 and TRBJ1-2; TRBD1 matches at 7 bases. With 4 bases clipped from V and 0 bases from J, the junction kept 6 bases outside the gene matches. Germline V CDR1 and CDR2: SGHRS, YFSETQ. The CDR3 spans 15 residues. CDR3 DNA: TGCGCCAGCAGCACCGGGACAGTAGCTAACTATGGCTACACCTTC. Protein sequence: CASSTGTVANYGYTF.

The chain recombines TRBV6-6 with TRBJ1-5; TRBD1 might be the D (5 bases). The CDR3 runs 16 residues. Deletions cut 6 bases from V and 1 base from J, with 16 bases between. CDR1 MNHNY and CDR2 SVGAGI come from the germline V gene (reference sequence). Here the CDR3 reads CASRRLMTASNQPQHF. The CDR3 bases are TGTGCCAGCAGACGCCTGATGACAGCCAGCAATCAGCCCCAGCATTTT.

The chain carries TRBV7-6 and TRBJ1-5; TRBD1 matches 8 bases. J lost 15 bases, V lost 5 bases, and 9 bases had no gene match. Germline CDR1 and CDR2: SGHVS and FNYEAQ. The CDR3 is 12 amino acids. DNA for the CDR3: TGTGCCAGCAGCCCGCAGGGGGCTTCGCTGCATTTT. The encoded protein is CASSPQGASLHF.

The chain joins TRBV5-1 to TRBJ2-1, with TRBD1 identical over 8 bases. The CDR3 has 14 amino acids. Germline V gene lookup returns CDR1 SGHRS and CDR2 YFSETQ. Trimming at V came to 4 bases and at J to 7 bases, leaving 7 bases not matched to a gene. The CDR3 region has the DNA TGCGCCAGCAGCAGACGGACAGGGCTGAATGAGCAGTTCTTC. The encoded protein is CASSRRTGLNEQFF.